These 17 T cell receptor beta chains share one sample of origin, sequenced in a study of beta chain features in type 1 diabetes. Their antigens remain unidentified. Since all of the isolated RNA was reverse transcribed, expressed TCRB transcripts were what got sequenced. Generated by immunoSEQ multiplex PCR, the TCRdb table keeps only in-frame clones and is missing some. The table has about 660,000 clones, over 13% seen once. Study results and limitations: TCRB CDR3s from Type 1 diabetes patients were moderately but significantly shorter in all four CD4+ subsets.

Sequenced material: naive CD4+ T cells from blood. The receptors shown here come from a man aged 18-30 years with type 1 diabetes.

V gene TRBV6-6 combines with J gene TRBJ1-5; TRBD1 agrees at 7 bases. J lost 0 bases, V lost 6 bases, and 5 bases had no gene match. The length of the CDR3 is 15 residues. Germline CDR1 and CDR2: MNHNY and SVGAGI (reference sequence). In DNA form, the CDR3 reads TGTGCCAGCAGCTCCGACAGGGCTAGCAATCAGCCCCAGCATTTT. This gives the protein CASSSDRASNQPQHF.

The chain recombines TRBV6-6 with TRBJ1-2, with 7 positions matching TRBD1. Germline lookup yields CDR1 MNHNY and CDR2 SVGAGI (reference sequence). This CDR3 spans 16 amino acids. With V trimmed by 4 bases and J by 1 base, 9 bases remained unmatched. The CDR3 sequence is CASSLLPGQHNYGYTF. The CDR3 DNA follows: TGTGCCAGCAGTTTACTTCCGGGACAGCATAACTATGGCTACACCTTC.

The chain is built from TRBV29-1 and TRBJ1-1; D gene ambiguous. The CDR3 sequence is 13 residues long. Germline loops: CDR1 SQVTM, CDR2 ANQGSEA. Trimming took 4 bases from V and 0 from J, leaving 9 bases between them. The CDR3 coding sequence is TGCAGCGTTGGCACACTCCTGAACACTGAAGCTTTCTTT. Its protein is CSVGTLLNTEAFF.

This chain uses TRBV28 with TRBJ1-1; D is possibly TRBD1 (5 bases). Per germline, CDR1 MDHEN and CDR2 SYDVKM. The CDR3 loop spans 15 amino acids. The V end was cut by 4 bases, the J end by 4 bases, with 16 bases between. The CDR3 DNA reads as TGTGCCAGCAGTTCCCCGCAGGTTAGGGGCACTGAAGCTTTCTTT. Translation gives CASSSPQVRGTEAFF.

The V gene is TRBV7-3, the J gene TRBJ2-1, with 7 bases fitting TRBD1. The CDR3 has 15 residues. V shed 1 base and J 5 bases; nucleotides not matched to a gene: 5. CDR1 is SGHTA, CDR2 FQGTGA, per germline. This CDR3 is CASSLKGQYDNEQFF. The CDR3, as DNA: TGTGCCAGCAGCTTAAAGGGACAGTATGACAATGAGCAGTTCTTC.

The J gene is TRBJ2-5, the V gene TRBV6-1; no clear D. The germline gives CDR1 MNHNS, CDR2 SASEGT. Trimming shortened V by 7 bases and J by 4 bases, and 13 bases separated the two germline ends. The CDR3 covers 13 residues. CDR3 DNA: TGTGCCAGCACCCCGAGAAGGGCAGAGACCCAGTACTTC. The encoded protein is CASTPRRAETQYF.

Only a few counts were recorded for this clone. The chain links TRBV5-1 to TRBJ2-7, with 7 bases identical to TRBD1. J was trimmed by 5 bases and V by 0 bases; bases with no gene match: 5. CDR3 length: 14 amino acids. The germline V gene has CDR1 SGHRS and CDR2 YFSETQ. CDR3 region: CASSLGGGWDEQYF. As DNA, the CDR3 is TGCGCCAGCAGCTTGGGAGGGGGCTGGGACGAGCAGTACTTC.

This clone was picked up a small number of times. CDR3 sequence: CSSSTGLAGPNEQFF. In nucleotides, the CDR3 is TGCAGCTCATCGACCGGACTAGCGGGCCCCAATGAGCAGTTCTTC. The chain employs TRBV29-1 and TRBJ2-1; 11 nucleotides match TRBD2. The CDR3 loop spans 15 amino acids. Germline V gene lookup returns CDR1 SQVTM and CDR2 ANQGSEA. V shed 8 bases, J shed 6 bases, and the junction held 12 bases outside the gene matches.

This clone occurred a few times. This chain links TRBV7-6 with TRBJ2-5; D could derive from TRBD1 or TRBD2 (6 bases each). The CDR3 is made up of 15 amino acids. Trimming took off 5 bases at V and 5 bases at J, with 18 bases between the two ends. CDR1 and CDR2 (germline): SGHVS, FNYEAQ. CDR3 sequence: CASSTNTGAQETQYF. DNA for the CDR3: TGTGCCAGCAGCACCAATACGGGGGCTCAGGAGACCCAGTACTTC.

This clone was counted a few times. This chain links TRBV18 with TRBJ1-5; D is uncertain. This CDR3 is 16 amino acids long. From germline, CDR1 is KGHSH and CDR2 LQKENI. V lost 3 bases and J 1 base, leaving 13 bases between the germline ends. This CDR3 reads CASSPRTFRSNQPQHF. The CDR3, as DNA: TGTGCCAGCTCACCGCGTACATTTCGGAGCAATCAGCCCCAGCATTTT.

CDR3 loop: CASSREGRETQYF. Written as DNA, the CDR3 is TGTGCCAGCTCACGAGAGGGGAGAGAGACCCAGTACTTC. The rearrangement joins TRBV18 to TRBJ2-5; D tentatively reads TRBD1 or TRBD2 (5 bases each). Germline CDR1 is KGHSH and CDR2 is LQKENI. CDR3 size: 13 residues. V lost 4 bases and J 4 bases, leaving 10 bases between the germline ends.

The chain is built from TRBV14 and TRBJ2-7, with TRBD1 matching 7 bases. The V and J ends lost 3 bases and 9 bases, in that order; junction bases with no gene match: 8. Germline CDR1 is SGHDN and CDR2 is FVKESK. CDR3 length equals 13 residues. The CDR3 sequence is CASSQTGYGAQYF. The CDR3 nucleotides read TGTGCCAGCAGCCAGACAGGGTACGGCGCGCAGTACTTC.

The genes are TRBV30 and TRBJ1-4; the D gene is possibly TRBD1 (6 bases). CDR1 GTSNPN and CDR2 SVGIG come from the germline V gene (reference sequence). This CDR3 spans 14 amino acids. V lost 0 bases and J 4 bases, leaving 9 bases between the germline ends. The CDR3 sequence is CAWSVQGNNEKLFF. In DNA, the CDR3 is TGTGCCTGGAGTGTACAGGGAAATAATGAAAAACTGTTTTTT.

The chain combines TRBV29-1 with TRBJ1-1; no clear D. Trimming pared 4 bases from V and 2 bases from J, leaving 14 bases between. Per the germline V gene, CDR1 is SQVTM and CDR2 is ANQGSEA. The CDR3 consists of 14 residues. The CDR3 protein is CSVGIPLGNTEAFF. DNA for the CDR3: TGCAGCGTTGGCATCCCTCTTGGAAACACTGAAGCTTTCTTT.

The table lists this clone with a few counts. V and J are TRBV6-6 and TRBJ2-7; D is ambiguous. Germline V gene sequence: CDR1 MNHNY, CDR2 SVGAGI (reference sequence). V dropped 11 bases and J dropped 2 bases, with 16 bases sitting between them. The CDR3 length is 13 residues. CDR3 bases: TGTGCCTCCAACATGTTTTCCACCTACGAGCAGTACTTC. Translated, it gives CASNMFSTYEQYF.

This clone occurred a few times. The genes are TRBV7-2 and TRBJ1-1; D is undetermined. V was cut by 0 bases and J by 6 bases, with 5 bases left in between. Germline CDR1 SGHTA, CDR2 FQGNSA. The CDR3 is 12 residues long. CDR3 region: CASSLAAPEAFF. CDR3 bases: TGTGCCAGCAGCTTAGCGGCGCCTGAAGCTTTCTTT.

This clone has a handful of counts. This chain connects TRBV29-1 to TRBJ1-3; D not certain. The germline gives CDR1 SQVTM, CDR2 ANQGSEA. Trimming left V 7 bases short and J 4 bases short, with 14 bases between. This CDR3 is built from 13 residues. The CDR3 DNA sequence: TGCAGCGCTTCTGGGGTTATGGGAAACACCATATATTTT. Its translation: CSASGVMGNTIYF.